This T cell receptor beta chain is drawn from a study of cytomegalovirus exposure and HLA in healthy donors. PCR involved 60 Vbeta and 13 Jbeta primers. Assay used: immunoSEQ multiplex PCR; TCRdb lists only in-frame clones, some missing. This sample has roughly 200,000 clones; over 70% occur once, and the top ten carry about 3%. This clone was counted between two and nine times. Its antigen is unidentified. Though probably carrying unrecorded immune exposures, donors were nominally healthy at sampling. With 2 bases removed from V and 1 base from J, the gap between germline ends came to 8 bases. Germline V gene lookup returns CDR1 SGHNT and CDR2 YYREEE (reference sequence). CDR3 length: 14 amino acids. Regarding the study as a whole: 87-base-pair reads could not separate some V segments, including TRBV6-2 and TRBV6-3.

This chain uses TRBV5-4 with TRBJ2-3; tentative D call: TRBD1 (6 bases). Source material: PBMCs. This receptor was taken from a male donor in good health and CMV-seronegative. The CDR3 DNA reads TGTGCCAGCAGCTTTGCAGGGGGCACAGATACGCAGTATTTT. It specifies CASSFAGGTDTQYF.